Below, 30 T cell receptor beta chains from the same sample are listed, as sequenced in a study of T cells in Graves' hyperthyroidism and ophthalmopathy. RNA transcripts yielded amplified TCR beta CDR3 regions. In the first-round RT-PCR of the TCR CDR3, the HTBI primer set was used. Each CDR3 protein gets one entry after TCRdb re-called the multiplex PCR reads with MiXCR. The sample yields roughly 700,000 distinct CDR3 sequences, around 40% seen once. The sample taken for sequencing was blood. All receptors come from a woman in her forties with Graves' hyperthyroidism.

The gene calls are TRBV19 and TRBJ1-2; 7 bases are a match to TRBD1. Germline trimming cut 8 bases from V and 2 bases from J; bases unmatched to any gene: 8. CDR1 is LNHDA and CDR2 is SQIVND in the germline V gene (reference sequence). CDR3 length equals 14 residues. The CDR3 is CASSRQGGNYGYTF. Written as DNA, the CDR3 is TGTGCCAGTTCTCGACAGGGTGGGAACTATGGCTACACCTTC. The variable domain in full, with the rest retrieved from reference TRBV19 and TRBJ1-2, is DGGITQSPKYLFRKEGQNVTLSCEQNLNHDAMYWYRQDPGQGLRLIYYSQIVNDFQKGDIAEGYSVSREKKESFPLTVTSAQKNPTAFYLCASSRQGGNYGYTFGSGTRLTVV.

CDR3 sequence: CASSQPGQGAPQHF. As DNA, the CDR3 is TGTGCCAGCAGCCAACCGGGACAGGGAGCGCCCCAGCATTTT. V and J are TRBV3-1 and TRBJ1-5, with 9 bases lining up with TRBD1. With 2 bases clipped from V and 9 bases from J, the junction kept 5 bases outside the gene matches. CDR1 LGHDT and CDR2 YNNKEL come from the germline V gene (reference sequence). The CDR3 is 14 residues long.

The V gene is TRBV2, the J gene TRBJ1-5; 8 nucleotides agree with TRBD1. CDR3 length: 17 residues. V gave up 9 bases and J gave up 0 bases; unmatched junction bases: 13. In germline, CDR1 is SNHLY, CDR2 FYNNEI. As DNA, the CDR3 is TGTGCCAGTAGTACCCCCGGGACAGGTTATAGCAATCAGCCCCAGCATTTT. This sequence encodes CASSTPGTGYSNQPQHF.

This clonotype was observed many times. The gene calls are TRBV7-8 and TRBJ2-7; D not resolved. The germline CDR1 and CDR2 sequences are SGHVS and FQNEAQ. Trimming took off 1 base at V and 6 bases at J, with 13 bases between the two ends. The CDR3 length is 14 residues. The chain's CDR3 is CASSLVVGFGEQYF. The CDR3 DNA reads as TGTGCCAGCAGCTTAGTGGTAGGGTTCGGCGAGCAGTACTTC.

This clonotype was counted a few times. CDR3 in amino acids: CASSHRGNPGELFF. As DNA, the CDR3 is TGTGCCAGTAGCCATAGGGGAAACCCCGGGGAGCTGTTTTTT. The chain links TRBV19 to TRBJ2-2, with D possibly being TRBD1 (5 bases). There are 14 residues in the CDR3. CDR1 LNHDA and CDR2 SQIVND come from the germline V gene (reference sequence). Trimming removed 6 bases from V and 6 bases from J, with 14 bases in between.

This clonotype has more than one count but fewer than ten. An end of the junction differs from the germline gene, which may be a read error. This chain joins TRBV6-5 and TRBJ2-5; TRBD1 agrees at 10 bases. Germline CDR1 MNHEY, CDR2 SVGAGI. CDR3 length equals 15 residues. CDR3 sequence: CASRPPGQGREAQYF. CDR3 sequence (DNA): TGTGCCAGCAGGCCCCCGGGACAGGGGAGAGAGGCCCAGTACTTC.

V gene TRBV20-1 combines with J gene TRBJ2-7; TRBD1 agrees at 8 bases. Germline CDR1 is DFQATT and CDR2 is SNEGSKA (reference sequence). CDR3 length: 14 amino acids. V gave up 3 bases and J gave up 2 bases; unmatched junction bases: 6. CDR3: CSASRQGSAYEQYF. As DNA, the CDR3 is TGCAGTGCTAGCCGACAGGGGAGCGCCTACGAGCAGTACTTC.

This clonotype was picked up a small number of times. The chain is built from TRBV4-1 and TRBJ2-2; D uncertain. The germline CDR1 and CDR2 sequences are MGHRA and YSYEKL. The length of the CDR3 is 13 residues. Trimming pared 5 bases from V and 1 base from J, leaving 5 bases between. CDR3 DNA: TGCGCCAGCAGCGTCAGGAACACCGGGGAGCTGTTTTTT. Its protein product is CASSVRNTGELFF.

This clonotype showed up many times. As DNA, the CDR3 is TGTGCCATCCGAATCGGGGACAGGGAAGCCGGGGAGCTGTTTTTT. Its protein is CAIRIGDREAGELFF. The genes are TRBV12-3 or TRBV12-4 and TRBJ2-2; TRBD1 matches at 9 bases. This CDR3 has 15 residues. Trimming cost V 10 bases and J 6 bases; bases outside gene matches: 12.

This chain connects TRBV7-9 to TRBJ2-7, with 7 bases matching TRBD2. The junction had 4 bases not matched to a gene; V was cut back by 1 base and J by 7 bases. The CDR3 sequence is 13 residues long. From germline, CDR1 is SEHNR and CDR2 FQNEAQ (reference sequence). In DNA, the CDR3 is TGTGCCAGCAGCTTAGGGGGAGGGGATGAGCAGTACTTC. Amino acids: CASSLGGGDEQYF. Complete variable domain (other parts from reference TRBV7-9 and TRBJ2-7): DTGVSQNPRHKITKRGQNVTFRCDPISEHNRLYWYRQTLGQGPEFLTYFQNEAQLEKSRLLSDRFSAERPKGSFSTLEIQRTEQGDSAMYLCASSLGGGDEQYFGPGTRLTVT.

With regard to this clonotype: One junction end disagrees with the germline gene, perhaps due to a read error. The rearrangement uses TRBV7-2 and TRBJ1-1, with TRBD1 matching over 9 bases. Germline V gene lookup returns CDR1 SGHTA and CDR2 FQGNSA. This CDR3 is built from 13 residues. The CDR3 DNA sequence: TGCGCCAGCAGCCACCGACAGGGGGCTGAAGCTTTCTTT. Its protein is CASSHRQGAEAFF.

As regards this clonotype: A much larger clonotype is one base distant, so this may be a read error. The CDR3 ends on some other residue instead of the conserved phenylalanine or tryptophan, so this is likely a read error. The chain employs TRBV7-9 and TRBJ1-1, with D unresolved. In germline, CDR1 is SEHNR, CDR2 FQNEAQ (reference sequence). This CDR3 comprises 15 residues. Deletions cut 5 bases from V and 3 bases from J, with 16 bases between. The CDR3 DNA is TGTGCCAGCAGCCTGCCTAGGGTGGGTCACACTGAAGCTTTCCTT. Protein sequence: CASSLPRVGHTEAFL.

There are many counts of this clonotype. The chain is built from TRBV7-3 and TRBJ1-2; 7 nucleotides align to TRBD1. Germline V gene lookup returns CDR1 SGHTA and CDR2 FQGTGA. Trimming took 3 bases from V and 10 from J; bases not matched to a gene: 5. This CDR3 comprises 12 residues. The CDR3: CASSFDRVVYTF. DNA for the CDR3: TGTGCCAGCAGCTTTGACAGGGTTGTCTACACCTTC.

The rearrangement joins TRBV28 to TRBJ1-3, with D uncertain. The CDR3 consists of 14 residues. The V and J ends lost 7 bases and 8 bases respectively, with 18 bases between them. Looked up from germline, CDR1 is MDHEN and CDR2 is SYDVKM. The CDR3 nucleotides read TGTGCCAGCACTATCGACGGCCTGCAGGACACCATATATTTT. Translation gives CASTIDGLQDTIYF. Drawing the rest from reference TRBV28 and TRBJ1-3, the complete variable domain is DVKVTQSSRYLVKRTGEKVFLECVQDMDHENMFWYRQDPGLGLRLIYFSYDVKMKEKGDIPEGYSVSREKKERFSLILESASTNQTSMYLCASTIDGLQDTIYFGEGSWLTVV.

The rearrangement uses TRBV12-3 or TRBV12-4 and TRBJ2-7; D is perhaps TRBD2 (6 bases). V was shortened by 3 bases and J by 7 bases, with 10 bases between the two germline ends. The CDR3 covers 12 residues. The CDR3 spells CASSFPSGEQYF. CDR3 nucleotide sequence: TGTGCCAGCAGTTTTCCCAGCGGGGAGCAGTACTTC.

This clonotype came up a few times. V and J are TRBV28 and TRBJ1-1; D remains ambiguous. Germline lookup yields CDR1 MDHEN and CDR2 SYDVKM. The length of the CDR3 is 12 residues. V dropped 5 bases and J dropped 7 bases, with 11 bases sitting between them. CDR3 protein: CASSRLGVEAFF. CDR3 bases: TGTGCCAGCAGTCGTTTAGGAGTTGAAGCTTTCTTT.

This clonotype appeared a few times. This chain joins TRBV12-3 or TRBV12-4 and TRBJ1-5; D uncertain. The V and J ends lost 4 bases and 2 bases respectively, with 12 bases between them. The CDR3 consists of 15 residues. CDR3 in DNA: TGTGCCAGCAGTTCTCGGGGATCGGGCAATCAGCCCCAGCATTTT. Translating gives CASSSRGSGNQPQHF.

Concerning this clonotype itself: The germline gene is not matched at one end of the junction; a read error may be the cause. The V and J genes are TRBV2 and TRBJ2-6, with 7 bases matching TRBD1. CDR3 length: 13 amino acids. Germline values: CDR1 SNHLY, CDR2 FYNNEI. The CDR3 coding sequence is TGTACCAGCACTGGCAGGGGGTTCGACGTCCTGACTTTC. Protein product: CTSTGRGFDVLTF. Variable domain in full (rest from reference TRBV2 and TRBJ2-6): EPEVTQTPSHQVTQMGQEVILRCVPISNHLYFYWYRQILGQKVEFLVSFYNNEISEKSEIFDDQFSVERPDGSNFTLKIRSTKLEDSAMYFCTSTGRGFDVLTFGAGSRLTVL.

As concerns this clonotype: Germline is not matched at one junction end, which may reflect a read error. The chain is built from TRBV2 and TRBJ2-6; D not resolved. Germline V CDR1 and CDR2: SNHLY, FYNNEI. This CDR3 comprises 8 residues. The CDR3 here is CATASPRF. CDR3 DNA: TGTGCCACCGCTTCTCCGAGATTC.

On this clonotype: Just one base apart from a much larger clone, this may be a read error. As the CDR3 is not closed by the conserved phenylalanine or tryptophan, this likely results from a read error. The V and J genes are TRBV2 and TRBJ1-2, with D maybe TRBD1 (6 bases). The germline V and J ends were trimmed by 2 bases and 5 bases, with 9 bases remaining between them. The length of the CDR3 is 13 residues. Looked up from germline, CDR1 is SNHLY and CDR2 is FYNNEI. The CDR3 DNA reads TGTGCCAGCAGTGAACAGGGGAGGTATGGCTACACCCTC. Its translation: CASSEQGRYGYTL.

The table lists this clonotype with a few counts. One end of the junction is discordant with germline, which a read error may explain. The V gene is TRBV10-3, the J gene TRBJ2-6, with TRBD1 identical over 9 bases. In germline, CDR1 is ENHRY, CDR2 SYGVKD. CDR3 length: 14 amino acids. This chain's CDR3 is CAISDRQGVNVLTF. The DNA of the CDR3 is TGTGCCATCAGTGACCGACAGGGGGTCAACGTCCTGACTTTC.

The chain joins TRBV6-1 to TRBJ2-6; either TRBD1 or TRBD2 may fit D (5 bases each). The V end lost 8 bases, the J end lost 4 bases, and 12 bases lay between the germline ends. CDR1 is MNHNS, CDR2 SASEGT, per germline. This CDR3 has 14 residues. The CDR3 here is CASRDVAGANVLTF. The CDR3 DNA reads TGTGCCAGCCGGGACGTTGCCGGGGCCAACGTCCTGACTTTC.

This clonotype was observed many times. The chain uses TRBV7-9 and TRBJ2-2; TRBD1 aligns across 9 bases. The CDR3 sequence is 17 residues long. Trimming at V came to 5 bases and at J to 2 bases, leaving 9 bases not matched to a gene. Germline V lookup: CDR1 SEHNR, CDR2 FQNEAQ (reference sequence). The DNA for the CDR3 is TGTGCCAGCAGCGAAAGGACGGGACAGGGAAACACCGGGGAGCTGTTTTTT. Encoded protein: CASSERTGQGNTGELFF.

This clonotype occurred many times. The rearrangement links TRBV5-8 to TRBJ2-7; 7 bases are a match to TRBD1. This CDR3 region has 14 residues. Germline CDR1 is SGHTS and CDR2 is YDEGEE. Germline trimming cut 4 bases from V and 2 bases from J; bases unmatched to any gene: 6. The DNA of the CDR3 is TGTGCCAGCAGCCCGCTAGACAGGGCCTACGAGCAGTACTTC. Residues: CASSPLDRAYEQYF.

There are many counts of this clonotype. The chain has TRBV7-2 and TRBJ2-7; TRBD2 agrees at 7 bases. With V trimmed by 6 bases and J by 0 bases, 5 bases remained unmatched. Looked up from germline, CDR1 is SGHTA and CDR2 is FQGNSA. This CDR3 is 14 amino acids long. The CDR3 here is CASRGGRSSYEQYF. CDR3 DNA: TGTGCCAGCAGGGGGGGGAGGAGCTCCTACGAGCAGTACTTC.

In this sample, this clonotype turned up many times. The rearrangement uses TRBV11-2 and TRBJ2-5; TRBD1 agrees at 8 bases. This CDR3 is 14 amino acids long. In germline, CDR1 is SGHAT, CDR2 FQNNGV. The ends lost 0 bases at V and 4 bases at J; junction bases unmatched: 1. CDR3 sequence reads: CASSLDGTGETQYF. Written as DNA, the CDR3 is TGTGCCAGCAGCTTAGATGGGACAGGAGAGACCCAGTACTTC.

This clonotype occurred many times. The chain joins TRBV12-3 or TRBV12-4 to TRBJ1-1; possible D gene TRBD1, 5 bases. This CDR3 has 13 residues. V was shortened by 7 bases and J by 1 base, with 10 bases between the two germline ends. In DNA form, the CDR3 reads TGTGCCAGCACTACTAGGGGGAACACTGAAGCTTTCTTT. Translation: CASTTRGNTEAFF.

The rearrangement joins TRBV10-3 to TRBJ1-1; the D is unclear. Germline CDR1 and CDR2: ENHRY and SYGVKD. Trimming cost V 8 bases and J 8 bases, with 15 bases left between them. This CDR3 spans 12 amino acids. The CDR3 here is CAILGAAGEAFF. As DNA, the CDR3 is TGTGCCATCCTGGGCGCCGCTGGGGAAGCTTTCTTT.

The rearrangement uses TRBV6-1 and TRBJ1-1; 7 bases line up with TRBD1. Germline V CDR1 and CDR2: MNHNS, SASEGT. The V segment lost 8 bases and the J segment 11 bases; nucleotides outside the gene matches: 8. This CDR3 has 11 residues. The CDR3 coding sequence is TGTGCCAGCTCGCGGGACAGTAAGGCTTTCTTT. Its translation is CASSRDSKAFF.

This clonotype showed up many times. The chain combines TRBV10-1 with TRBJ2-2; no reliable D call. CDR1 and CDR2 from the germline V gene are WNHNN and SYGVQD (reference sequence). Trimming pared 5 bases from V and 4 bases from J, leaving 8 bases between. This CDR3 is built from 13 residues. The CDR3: CASSLGPTGELFF. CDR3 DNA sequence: TGCGCCAGCAGTCTCGGACCCACCGGGGAGCTGTTTTTT.